Listed below are T cell receptor beta chains from one sample, sequenced in a study of T cells in Graves' hyperthyroidism and ophthalmopathy. TCRdb called the multiplex PCR reads again in MiXCR, with one record for every CDR3 protein. The sample gives approximately 610,000 distinct CDR3 sequences, approximately 14% of which show up once; about 4.5% is in the top ten. The material sequenced was blood. These receptors originate from a woman aged 35 to 49 with Graves' ophthalmopathy. The CDR3 runs from the conserved cysteine through the conserved F or W. D genes are given only for firm matches. Expanded clones get a size class; other rows say once, few or many, or leave the size out.

V: TRBV2
size: many
J: TRBJ2-7
length: 14
D: .
CDR3: CASSEQGGPYEQYF
DNA: TGTGCCAGCAGTGAACAGGGAGGCCCCTACGAGCAGTACTTC

V: TRBV27
size: many
J: TRBJ1-5
length: 18
D: .
CDR3: CASSPRLFGTYSNQPQHF
DNA: TGTGCCAGCAGTCCACGCCTTTTTGGAACCTATAGCAATCAGCCCCAGCATTTT

V: TRBV27
size: many
J: TRBJ2-2
length: 15
D: TRBD2
CDR3: CASSDGTSGTGELFF
DNA: TGTGCCAGCAGCGACGGGACTAGCGGTACCGGGGAGCTGTTTTTT

V: TRBV9
size: many
J: TRBJ2-7
length: 14
D: TRBD1
CDR3: CASSGGTGNYEQYF
DNA: TGTGCCAGCAGCGGAGGGACAGGCAACTACGAGCAGTACTTC

V: TRBV28
size: many
J: TRBJ1-5
length: 19
D: TRBD1
CDR3: CASRRTRDSYGYSNQPQHF
DNA: TGTGCCAGCAGACGGACCAGGGACAGTTACGGTTATAGCAATCAGCCCCAGCATTTT

V: TRBV27
size: many
J: TRBJ2-7
length: 16
D: TRBD2
CDR3: CASSLGVGGRLGEQYF
DNA: TGTGCCAGCAGTTTAGGTGTGGGAGGGAGGTTAGGTGAGCAGTACTTC

V: TRBV9
size: few
J: TRBJ2-7
length: 14
D: .
CDR3: CASSVAGAAYEQYF
DNA: TGTGCCAGCAGCGTAGCGGGGGCCGCCTACGAGCAGTACTTC

V: TRBV6-1
size: .
J: TRBJ2-4
length: 16
D: .
CDR3: CASSDGWGPPKNIQYF
DNA: TGTGCCAGCAGTGATGGGTGGGGGCCCCCCAAAAACATTCAGTACTTC

V: TRBV12-3/TRBV12-4
size: .
J: TRBJ2-5
length: 14
D: TRBD2
CDR3: CATRGSGSREAQYF
DNA: TGTGCCACCCGCGGGAGCGGGAGTCGAGAGGCCCAGTACTTC

V: TRBV7-8
size: many
J: TRBJ1-5
length: 16
D: TRBD1
CDR3: CASSSYRGQGNQPQHF
DNA: TGTGCCAGCAGCTCGTATAGAGGACAGGGCAATCAGCCCCAGCATTTT

V: TRBV12-3/TRBV12-4
size: .
J: TRBJ2-4
length: 17
D: .
CDR3: CASSLAQRVLAKNIQYF
DNA: TGTGCCAGCAGTTTAGCCCAACGCGTCCTAGCCAAAAACATTCAGTACTTC

V: TRBV7-2
size: .
J: TRBJ2-6
length: 15
D: .
CDR3: CASSPDPSGANVLTF
DNA: TGTGCCAGCAGCCCCGATCCCTCTGGGGCCAACGTCCTGACTTTC

V: TRBV28
size: .
J: TRBJ1-2
length: 14
D: .
CDR3: CASSLDRSHYGYTF
DNA: TGTGCCAGCAGTTTAGATCGTTCCCACTATGGCTACACCTTC

V: TRBV7-2
size: many
J: TRBJ2-7
length: 14
D: .
CDR3: CASSLSASSYEQYF
DNA: TGTGCCAGCAGTTTATCGGCTTCCAGCTACGAGCAGTACTTC

V: TRBV12-3/TRBV12-4
size: many
J: TRBJ1-1
length: 13
D: .
CDR3: CASRGTPGTEAFF
DNA: TGTGCCAGCAGGGGGACTCCTGGGACTGAAGCTTTCTTT

V: TRBV11-2
size: many
J: TRBJ2-2
length: 16
D: TRBD1
CDR3: CASSLNQGANTGELFF
DNA: TGTGCCAGCAGCCTAAACCAGGGGGCGAACACCGGGGAGCTGTTTTTT

V: TRBV30
size: few
J: TRBJ1-3
length: 12
D: .
CDR3: CASHPGGNTIYF
DNA: TGTGCCTCCCACCCGGGAGGAAACACCATATATTTT

V: TRBV19
size: many
J: TRBJ1-1
length: 13
D: .
CDR3: CATNRRSNTEAFF
DNA: TGTGCCACTAACAGGAGATCGAACACTGAAGCTTTCTTT

V: TRBV2
size: many
J: TRBJ2-7
length: 14
D: TRBD2
CDR3: CASSPQGLNYEQYF
DNA: TGTGCCAGCAGTCCCCAGGGACTAAACTACGAGCAGTACTTC

V: TRBV6-5
size: many
J: TRBJ2-5
length: 14
D: .
CDR3: CASSYSAGRETQYF
DNA: TGTGCCAGCAGTTACTCGGCGGGAAGGGAGACCCAGTACTTC

V: TRBV28
size: many
J: TRBJ2-2
length: 18
D: TRBD1
CDR3: CASSLYRGQVEDTGELFF
DNA: TGTGCCAGCAGTTTATACCGGGGACAGGTGGAGGACACCGGGGAGCTGTTTTTT

V: TRBV19
size: many
J: TRBJ2-5
length: 16
D: TRBD2
CDR3: CASSTGLAAYQETQYF
DNA: TGTGCCAGTAGTACCGGACTAGCGGCTTACCAAGAGACCCAGTACTTC

V: TRBV6-2/TRBV6-3
size: .
J: TRBJ2-2
length: 13
D: .
CDR3: CASSTYSTGELFF
DNA: TGTGCCAGCAGTACATACAGCACCGGGGAGCTGTTTTTT

V: TRBV20-1
size: few
J: TRBJ2-7
length: 13
D: .
CDR3: CSACSAFGKEQYF
DNA: TGCAGTGCTTGTAGCGCTTTCGGGAAAGAGCAGTACTTC

V: TRBV12-3/TRBV12-4
size: .
J: TRBJ1-2
length: 13
D: .
CDR3: CASSENRGYGYTF
DNA: TGTGCCAGCAGTGAGAATCGGGGCTATGGCTACACCTTC

V: TRBV3-1
size: few
J: TRBJ1-1
length: 16
D: .
CDR3: CASSLQNAGATTEAFF
DNA: TGTGCCAGCAGCCTGCAGAATGCAGGGGCTACCACTGAAGCTTTCTTT

V: TRBV9
size: .
J: TRBJ1-2
length: 17
D: .
CDR3: CASSAGALPDRNYGYTF
DNA: TGTGCCAGCAGCGCTGGGGCCCTTCCGGACAGAAACTATGGCTACACCTTC

V: TRBV12-3/TRBV12-4
size: .
J: TRBJ2-7
length: 14
D: TRBD2
CDR3: CASRQTSGGSEQYF
DNA: TGTGCCAGCAGACAGACTAGCGGGGGATCCGAGCAGTACTTC

V: TRBV7-8
size: many
J: TRBJ2-7
length: 15
D: .
CDR3: CASSLLGTYNYEQYF
DNA: TGTGCCAGCAGCTTATTAGGGACATATAACTACGAGCAGTACTTC